The rows below give T cell receptor beta chains drawn from one sample of a study of molecular identifiers for immune sequencing clone quantification. TCRdb ran MiXCR on the PCR reads and lists one entry per CDR3 protein. The sample records approximately 63,000 distinct CDR3 sequences, roughly a fifth being singletons. The source material was naive CD8+ T cells from blood, with Jurkat cell RNA spiked in. The origin of the receptors is a human donor in good health. Some libraries in this study had Jurkat cell RNA spiked in. Each CDR3 is given with its conserved first and last residue. The D gene is left open where the match is weak. Size is omitted from some rows. Given values are once, few, many or a class for expanded clones.

D gene	J gene	V gene	CDR3 length	clone size	CDR3 DNA	CDR3 protein
NA	TRBJ1-1	TRBV20-1	11	many	TGCAGTGCTTACAGGAACACTGAAGCTTTCTTT	CSAYRNTEAFF
NA	TRBJ2-5	TRBV5-1	17	many	TGCGCCAGCAGCAGGGGACGACAGCCATCGTACCAAGAGACCCAGTACTTC	CASSRGRQPSYQETQYF
TRBD1	TRBJ1-1	TRBV9	17	many	TGTGCCAGCAGCGTAGTGGGACAGGGTTTTGCGAACACTGAAGCTTTCTTT	CASSVVGQGFANTEAFF
TRBD1	TRBJ1-5	TRBV6-2/TRBV6-3	17	many	TGTGCCAGCAGTCGACGACAGGGGGCTTTTAGCAATCAGCCCCAGCATTTT	CASSRRQGAFSNQPQHF
NA	TRBJ2-7	TRBV7-9	13	many	TGTGCCAGCAGCCGGGGCGGCCCCTACGAGCAGTACTTC	CASSRGGPYEQYF
NA	TRBJ2-7	TRBV4-3	15	many	TGCGCCAGCAGCCAAGGGGCAGGGGGGTACTACGAGCAGTACTTC	CASSQGAGGYYEQYF
NA	TRBJ2-5	TRBV6-5	15	many	TGTGCCAGCAGGTGGGCCGAGACTCTCCAAGAGACCCAGTACTTC	CASRWAETLQETQYF
NA	TRBJ2-3	TRBV7-9	15	many	TGTGCCAGCAGCCCCCCGGGACCCGGCTCAGATACGCAGTATTTT	CASSPPGPGSDTQYF
NA	TRBJ2-2	TRBV27	15	few	TGTGCCAGCACCTATAATAGCGGGAACACCGGGGAGCTGTTTTTT	CASTYNSGNTGELFF
NA	TRBJ2-5	TRBV11-3	15	few	TGTGCCAGCAGCTCCCCCGGGACGGGAGCTAGGACCCAGTACTTC	CASSSPGTGARTQYF
TRBD2	TRBJ2-2	TRBV4-1	16	many	TGCGCCAGCAGCCAAGAAAGCGGGGGGAACACCGGGGAGCTGTTTTTT	CASSQESGGNTGELFF
TRBD1	TRBJ2-3	TRBV28	15	many	TGTGCCAGCAGTCTCCAGGGGACAGACGCAGATACGCAGTATTTT	CASSLQGTDADTQYF
NA	TRBJ2-1	TRBV3-1	15	many	TGTGCCAGCAGCCAAGTTGGACGCGGAACCAATGAGCAGTTCTTC	CASSQVGRGTNEQFF
NA	TRBJ1-2	TRBV7-9	15	many	TGTGCCAGCAGCTACCAGGCGTCGGTAACCTATGGCTACACCTTC	CASSYQASVTYGYTF
TRBD1	TRBJ1-1	TRBV11-2	14	many	TGTGCCAGCAGCCCAAGACAGGGGATCACTGAAGCTTTCTTT	CASSPRQGITEAFF
NA	TRBJ2-7	TRBV20-1	16	NA	TGCAGTGCTAGACCAACAGGGAGTGTTATGGTATACGAGCAGTACTTC	CSARPTGSVMVYEQYF
NA	TRBJ2-5	TRBV30	10	many	TGTGCCTGGAGTGAAGGGACCCAGTACTTC	CAWSEGTQYF
NA	TRBJ2-1	TRBV4-2	16	NA	TGTGCCAGCAGCCAAGATCTGAGGTCGGCTACAAATGAGCAGTTCTTC	CASSQDLRSATNEQFF
NA	TRBJ2-7	TRBV4-1	13	NA	TGCGCCAGCAGCCAAGTTCAGACCTACGAGCAGTACTTC	CASSQVQTYEQYF
NA	TRBJ2-7	TRBV7-9	16	few	TGTGCCAGCAGCTTAGCGCTGGGCCAATACTCGGGCGAGCAGTACTTC	CASSLALGQYSGEQYF
NA	TRBJ2-1	TRBV11-3	19	many	TGTGCCAGCAGCTTAGGTGTGGGGGGCCTGCTTAGCTCCTACAATGAGCAGTTCTTC	CASSLGVGGLLSSYNEQFF
NA	TRBJ2-1	TRBV19	17	NA	TGTGCCAGTAGTCCCCGGCCGCAGGAGGTCACCTACAATGAGCAGTTCTTC	CASSPRPQEVTYNEQFF
NA	TRBJ2-7	TRBV3-1	18	few	TGTGCCAGCAGCCAAAGGGGGGCCGGGTCCAGGAGCTCCTACGAGCAGTACTTC	CASSQRGAGSRSSYEQYF
NA	TRBJ1-1	TRBV27	15	few	TGTGCCAGCAGTGGAGGGCCCCTCATGAACACTGTAGCTTTCTTT	CASSGGPLMNTVAFF
NA	TRBJ1-2	TRBV6-5	17	many	TGTGCCAGCAGTTACCATGGAGGGGGAGAGGGGAACTATGGCTACACCTTC	CASSYHGGGEGNYGYTF
TRBD2	TRBJ2-2	TRBV3-1	17	NA	TGTGCCGGCAGCCAAGCGGTGGCGGGAGAGGCCCCCGGGGAGCTGTTTTTT	CAGSQAVAGEAPGELFF
NA	TRBJ1-5	TRBV20-1	13	many	TGCAGTGCTAGAGATTCTTCCGATCAGCCCCAGCATTTT	CSARDSSDQPQHF
NA	TRBJ2-3	TRBV28	16	many	TGTGCCAGCAGTTTTCCCCGGGAACTTCTTACAGATACGCAGTATTTT	CASSFPRELLTDTQYF
NA	TRBJ1-4	TRBV6-6	13	many	TGTGCCAGCAGTTTGCAGATAGGGAGGGGGGCGTTTTTT	CASSLQIGRGAFF
TRBD1	TRBJ2-7	TRBV5-1	14	many	TGCGCCAGCAGCTTTGGGACAGGGGGCTACGAGCAGTACTTC	CASSFGTGGYEQYF
TRBD2	TRBJ2-3	TRBV4-3	15	medium-sized	TGCGCCAGCAGCCAAGACACTAGCGGCACAGATACGCAGTATTTT	CASSQDTSGTDTQYF
NA	TRBJ1-5	TRBV20-1	12	many	TGCAGTGCTAGGGACGGCAATCAGCCCCAGCATTTT	CSARDGNQPQHF
NA	TRBJ1-1	TRBV7-9	17	many	TGTGCCAGCAGCTCACCCACCGGGGGGGCCATGAACACTGAAGCTTTCTTT	CASSSPTGGAMNTEAFF
NA	TRBJ2-1	TRBV10-3	12	few	TGTGCCACCCGAATTAGCCTCAATGAGCAGTTCTTC	CATRISLNEQFF
NA	TRBJ2-7	TRBV7-9	17	many	TGTGCCAGCAGCCAAGACCGCTTCGTTCTAGTAGGAAACGAGCAGTACTTC	CASSQDRFVLVGNEQYF
NA	TRBJ1-4	TRBV7-6	15	many	TGTGCCAGCAGCTTACTTTTGGAGGATAATGAAAAACTGTTTTTT	CASSLLLEDNEKLFF
NA	TRBJ2-7	TRBV19	14	few	TGTGCCAGTAGTACCTATGGACTGAACTACGAGCAGTACTTC	CASSTYGLNYEQYF